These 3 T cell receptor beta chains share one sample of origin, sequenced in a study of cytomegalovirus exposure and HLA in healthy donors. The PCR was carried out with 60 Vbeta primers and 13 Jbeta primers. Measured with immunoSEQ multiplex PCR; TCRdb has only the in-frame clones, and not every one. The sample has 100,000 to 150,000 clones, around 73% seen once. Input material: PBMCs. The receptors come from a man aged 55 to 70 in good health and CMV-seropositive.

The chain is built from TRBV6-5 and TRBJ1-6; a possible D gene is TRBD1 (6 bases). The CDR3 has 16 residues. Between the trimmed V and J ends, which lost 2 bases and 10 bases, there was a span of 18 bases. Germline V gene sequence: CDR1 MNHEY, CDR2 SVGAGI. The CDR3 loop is CASSYDWTERTSPLHF. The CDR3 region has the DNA TGTGCCAGCAGTTACGATTGGACAGAAAGAACCTCACCCCTCCACTTT.

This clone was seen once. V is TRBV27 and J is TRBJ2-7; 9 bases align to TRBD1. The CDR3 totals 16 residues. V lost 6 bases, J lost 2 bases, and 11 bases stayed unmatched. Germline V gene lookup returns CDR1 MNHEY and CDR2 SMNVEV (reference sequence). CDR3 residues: CASRTAGTGSPYEQYF. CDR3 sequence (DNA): TGTGCCAGCAGGACTGCCGGGACAGGGTCTCCCTACGAGCAGTACTTC.

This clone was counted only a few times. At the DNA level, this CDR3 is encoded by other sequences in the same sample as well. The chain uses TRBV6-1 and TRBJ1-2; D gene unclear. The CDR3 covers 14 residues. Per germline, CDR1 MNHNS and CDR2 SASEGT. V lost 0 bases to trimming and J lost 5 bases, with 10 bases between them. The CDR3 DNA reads TGTGCCAGCAGTGAAGCGCGCGGGTGGTATGGCTACACCTTC. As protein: CASSEARGWYGYTF.